This T cell receptor (beta chain) was recovered during a study of T cells after yellow fever vaccination. Study in general: Researchers used SMART-Seq v4 Ultra Low Input to prepare fractions that had low cell numbers. Points from the study as a whole: A large majority of primary-vaccination clones showed up again after the booster (under 98% CD4, 88% CD8). Overlap between CD4 and CD8 compartments was detected for a small share of clonotypes.

Points on this clonotype: Its antigen is as yet unknown. The germline gene is not matched at one end of the junction; a read error may be the cause.

As TCR cDNA was made by 5'RACE template switching, a universal primer site and UMIs were added. One entry per CDR3 protein, called by TCRdb with MiXCR from the 5' RACE reads. The table lists hundreds of thousands of distinct CDR3 sequences, less than 4.5% of them singletons. This clonotype originated in a man in his late teens or twenties who received the YFV17D yellow fever vaccine. Here the sequenced sample was PBMCs, taken on the day of the yellow fever booster vaccination.

The CDR3: CASTRAKSIQPQHF. Here the CDR3 DNA reads TGTGCCAGCACTAGGGCGAAGAGCATTCAGCCCCAGCATTTT. The chain links TRBV6-1 to TRBJ1-5; D uncertain. Germline CDR1 reads MNHNS; CDR2 reads SASEGT. The CDR3 is 14 amino acids.